These 28 T cell receptor beta chains originate from one sample sequenced in a study of naive and memory T cell subsets. Study-wide points: Possibly reflecting memory cells re-expressing CD45RA, a few larger clonotypes occurred in naive repertoires, especially CD8.

These TCRs are of unknown antigen specificity. Both TRBC1 and TRBC2 were covered by a beta constant-region primer of two equimolar oligonucleotides. Nested alpha and beta constant-region primers with the SP2 primer drove four PCR rounds on ligated cDNA. TCRdb recomputed calls from the UMI-ligation and nested PCR reads with MiXCR, one row per CDR3 protein. The sample includes 120,000 to 150,000 distinct CDR3 sequences, approximately 18% of them seen just once. Sequencing was carried out using naive CD8+ T cells from blood. These receptors were taken from a human donor in good health.

This clonotype was observed a few times. The rearrangement links TRBV9 to TRBJ1-1; D gene ambiguous. V lost 0 bases to trimming and J lost 1 base, with 10 bases between them. The CDR3 loop spans 15 amino acids. Germline assignment: CDR1 SGDLS and CDR2 YYNGEE. CDR3 loop: CASSVGPTQNTEAFF. The CDR3 region has the DNA TGTGCCAGCAGCGTAGGACCGACCCAGAACACTGAAGCTTTCTTT.

V is TRBV9 and J is TRBJ2-5; TRBD2 is a possible D gene (6 bases). Germline V gene sequence: CDR1 SGDLS, CDR2 YYNGEE. CDR3 length equals 14 residues. Trimming took off 0 bases at V and 4 bases at J, with 10 bases between the two ends. As DNA, the CDR3 is TGTGCCAGCAGCGTAGGCGGGATAGGAGAGACCCAGTACTTC. Translation gives CASSVGGIGETQYF. The complete variable domain, with remaining parts taken from reference TRBV9 and TRBJ2-5, reads DSGVTQTPKHLITATGQRVTLRCSPRSGDLSVYWYQQSLDQGLQFLIQYYNGEERAKGNILERFSAQQFPDLHSELNLSSLELGDSALYFCASSVGGIGETQYFGPGTRLLVL.

This clonotype was observed a handful of times. J is TRBJ2-7 and V is TRBV28, with TRBD2 matching over 7 bases. CDR1 and CDR2 (germline): MDHEN, SYDVKM. This CDR3 is 12 amino acids long. Trimming at V came to 3 bases and at J to 7 bases, leaving 3 bases not matched to a gene. This CDR3 is CASSFTSDEQYF. CDR3 nucleotides: TGTGCCAGCAGTTTTACTAGCGATGAGCAGTACTTC.

This clonotype was recorded a few times. The chain links TRBV30 to TRBJ1-1; D unresolved. CDR1 and CDR2 from the germline V gene are GTSNPN and SVGIG (reference sequence). With 4 bases removed from V and 2 bases from J, the gap between germline ends came to 17 bases. The length of the CDR3 is 15 residues. CDR3 in DNA: TGTGCCTGGAATATTCAAAGACAACGAAACACTGAAGCTTTCTTT. This encodes CAWNIQRQRNTEAFF.

This chain uses TRBV2 with TRBJ2-7; D is unclear. Germline loops: CDR1 SNHLY, CDR2 FYNNEI. This CDR3 contains 13 residues. The germline V and J ends were trimmed by 8 bases and 5 bases, with 16 bases remaining between them. CDR3 sequence (DNA): TGTGCCAGCCTCGAACCGCAAGGACACGAGCAGTACTTC. This codes for CASLEPQGHEQYF.

The chain carries TRBV15 and TRBJ1-1; 7 positions agree with TRBD1. With V trimmed by 5 bases and J by 6 bases, 6 bases remained unmatched. The CDR3 totals 13 residues. Germline CDR1 is LNHNV and CDR2 is YYDKDF (reference sequence). The CDR3, as DNA: TGTGCCACCAGCTACCTACAGGGGCCTGAAGCTTTCTTT. This gives the protein CATSYLQGPEAFF.

This chain joins TRBV5-6 and TRBJ2-4; perhaps TRBD2 as D (6 bases). V lost 3 bases to trimming and J lost 3 bases, with 16 bases between them. The CDR3 contains 16 residues. The germline CDR1 and CDR2 sequences are SGHDT and YYEEEE. The CDR3 DNA reads TGTGCCAGCAGCTCAACCCCCGCTAGCGACAAAAACATTCAGTACTTC. It is translated as CASSSTPASDKNIQYF.

This chain connects TRBV9 to TRBJ1-1; D not resolved. Trimming left V 4 bases short and J 0 bases short, with 13 bases between. Germline V gene sequence: CDR1 SGDLS, CDR2 YYNGEE. CDR3 length: 15 residues. In DNA form, the CDR3 reads TGTGCCAGCAGCCCGAGGACGGTCATGAACACTGAAGCTTTCTTT. Translation: CASSPRTVMNTEAFF.

This clonotype was recorded a few times. This chain joins TRBV28 and TRBJ2-4, with D possibly TRBD2 on 5 matching bases. The germline V gene has CDR1 MDHEN and CDR2 SYDVKM. This CDR3 contains 13 residues. V was pared by 8 bases and J by 5 bases, with 13 bases between. The CDR3 DNA reads TGTGCCAGCCAGGACTTAATTCAAAACATTCAGTACTTC. It codes for CASQDLIQNIQYF.

This clonotype has only a few counts. The J gene is TRBJ1-1, the V gene TRBV5-1; D is perhaps TRBD1 (5 bases). V was cut by 0 bases and J by 1 base, with 10 bases left in between. There are 15 residues in the CDR3. Germline CDR1 SGHRS, CDR2 YFSETQ. For the CDR3, the DNA is TGCGCCAGCAGCTTGGGAAGGGGACCGAACACTGAAGCTTTCTTT. Residues: CASSLGRGPNTEAFF.

This clonotype was picked up a small number of times. The chain links TRBV12-3 or TRBV12-4 to TRBJ2-7; D is perhaps TRBD2 (5 bases). This CDR3 spans 13 amino acids. The V gene lost 2 bases and the J gene lost 5 bases, with 10 bases spanning the gap. The CDR3 here is CASSLIGEDEQYF. CDR3 bases: TGTGCCAGCAGTTTAATCGGGGAAGACGAGCAGTACTTC.

V is TRBV5-4 and J is TRBJ2-3; D uncertain. The germline V gene encodes CDR1 SGHNT and CDR2 YYREEE (reference sequence). This CDR3 is 13 amino acids long. Between the trimmed V and J ends, which lost 0 bases and 4 bases, there was a span of 6 bases. CDR3 loop: CASSLGAPDTQYF. The DNA of the CDR3 is TGTGCCAGCAGCTTGGGAGCTCCAGATACGCAGTATTTT.

The rearrangement uses TRBV15 and TRBJ2-3; TRBD2 agrees at 9 bases. Trimming took 0 bases from V and 2 from J; bases not matched to a gene: 6. Germline V lookup: CDR1 LNHNV, CDR2 YYDKDF (reference sequence). This CDR3 has 17 residues. The CDR3 region is CATSRDLSSGITDTQYF. CDR3 DNA: TGTGCCACCAGCAGAGATTTGTCTAGCGGGATCACAGATACGCAGTATTTT.

The CDR3 DNA follows: TGCGCCAGCAGCCCAACCGGGACTAGCGGGAGTGATGAGCAGTTCTTC. This sequence encodes CASSPTGTSGSDEQFF. The genes are TRBV5-1 and TRBJ2-1; TRBD2 matches at 14 bases. V lost 4 bases, J lost 8 bases, and 8 bases stayed unmatched. The CDR3 sequence is 16 residues long. Per germline, CDR1 SGHRS and CDR2 YFSETQ. Filled out from reference TRBV5-1 and TRBJ2-1, the complete variable domain reads KAGVTQTPRYLIKTRGQQVTLSCSPISGHRSVSWYQQTPGQGLQFLFEYFSETQRNKGNFPGRFSGRQFSNSRSEMNVSTLELGDSALYLCASSPTGTSGSDEQFFGPGTRLTVL.

This clonotype was seen a single time. The chain couples TRBV28 to TRBJ2-1; D might be TRBD2 (6 bases). CDR3 length: 16 residues. Germline V gene sequence: CDR1 MDHEN, CDR2 SYDVKM. V was cut by 5 bases and J by 4 bases, with 18 bases left in between. CDR3 amino acids: CASSQSAAGRYNEQFF. The DNA for the CDR3 is TGTGCCAGCAGTCAGTCGGCGGCAGGGAGGTACAATGAGCAGTTCTTC.

CDR3 sequence (DNA): TGTGCCTGGAGTTTAGCACAGGGGCATCCCTACGAGCAGTACTTC. Its protein product is CAWSLAQGHPYEQYF. This chain joins TRBV30 and TRBJ2-7, with 7 positions matching TRBD1. The length of the CDR3 is 15 residues. Germline CDR1 reads GTSNPN; CDR2 reads SVGIG (reference sequence). Unmatched junction bases numbered 9, after V lost 2 bases and J lost 2 bases.

The chain uses TRBV3-1 and TRBJ2-5; possibly TRBD2 for D (5 bases). Trimming stripped 3 bases from V and 9 bases from J, with 20 bases between. The CDR3 extends over 15 amino acids. CDR1 is LGHDT, CDR2 YNNKEL, per germline (reference sequence). The CDR3 sequence: CASSHSEAIRAPQYF. In DNA form, the CDR3 reads TGTGCCAGCAGCCACTCGGAGGCAATCCGGGCGCCCCAGTACTTC.

The chain carries TRBV29-1 and TRBJ1-2; D call uncertain. The CDR3 has 12 amino acids. Trimming removed 3 bases at V and 4 bases at J, with 9 bases between. Germline CDR1 and CDR2: SQVTM and ANQGSEA. The CDR3 here is CSVEVLGYGYTF. CDR3 coding DNA: TGCAGCGTTGAGGTGTTGGGCTATGGCTACACCTTC.

In its sample, this clonotype was seen a few times. The chain employs TRBV29-1 and TRBJ2-5; 7 positions agree with TRBD1. V trimming: 7 bases; J trimming: 3 bases; junction bases outside the gene matches: 5. From germline, CDR1 is SQVTM and CDR2 ANQGSEA. The CDR3 length is 12 residues. CDR3 residues: CSATDRKETQYF. The CDR3 DNA reads TGCAGCGCTACGGACAGGAAAGAGACCCAGTACTTC.

This clonotype was seen repeatedly, ten times or more. The chain has TRBV12-3 or TRBV12-4 and TRBJ2-7; TRBD2 agrees at 11 bases. There are 15 residues in the CDR3. Trimming took 5 bases from V and 1 from J; bases not matched to a gene: 4. CDR3 residues: CASSTGTSGSYEQYF. In DNA form, the CDR3 reads TGTGCCAGCAGTACCGGGACTAGCGGTTCCTACGAGCAGTACTTC.

This clonotype was seen a few times. The J gene is TRBJ2-5, the V gene TRBV28; D remains unclear. V was pared by 3 bases and J by 4 bases, with 12 bases between. The CDR3 runs 14 residues. The germline V gene has CDR1 MDHEN and CDR2 SYDVKM. The CDR3 region is CASSLASNGETQYF. In DNA form, the CDR3 reads TGTGCCAGCAGTTTGGCGAGTAACGGAGAGACCCAGTACTTC.

This chain uses TRBV2 with TRBJ2-1; TRBD2 is a possible D gene (5 bases). V lost 10 bases and J lost 10, with 17 bases in between. From germline, CDR1 is SNHLY and CDR2 FYNNEI. CDR3 length: 12 amino acids. CDR3 coding DNA: TGTGCCAACATTTGGGTACGAGGGGAGCAGTTCTTC. Translating it yields CANIWVRGEQFF. The whole variable domain, filled in from reference TRBV2 and TRBJ2-1, reads EPEVTQTPSHQVTQMGQEVILRCVPISNHLYFYWYRQILGQKVEFLVSFYNNEISEKSEIFDDQFSVERPDGSNFTLKIRSTKLEDSAMYFCANIWVRGEQFFGPGTRLTVL.

This clonotype was picked up a small number of times. The chain is built from TRBV5-1 and TRBJ2-1; unclear D gene. The V and J ends lost 2 bases and 6 bases respectively, with 9 bases between them. Germline assignment: CDR1 SGHRS and CDR2 YFSETQ. The CDR3 covers 13 residues. The CDR3 loop is CASSLRVGNEQFF. Written as DNA, the CDR3 is TGCGCCAGCAGCTTAAGGGTCGGCAATGAGCAGTTCTTC.

This clonotype was counted between two and nine times. This sequence joins TRBV13 and TRBJ2-7; 7 bases are a match to TRBD1. Germline trimming cut 5 bases from V and 2 bases from J; bases unmatched to any gene: 12. The V gene's germline CDR1 is PRHDT and CDR2 FYEKMQ (reference sequence). The CDR3 is 16 residues long. The CDR3: CASSQTTGSMAYEQYF. The CDR3, as DNA: TGTGCCAGCAGCCAGACGACAGGGAGTATGGCCTACGAGCAGTACTTC. Together with reference TRBV13 and TRBJ2-7, the CDR3 gives the full variable domain: AAGVIQSPRHLIKEKRETATLKCYPIPRHDTVYWYQQGPGQDPQFLISFYEKMQSDKGSIPDRFSAQQFSDYHSELNMSSLELGDSALYFCASSQTTGSMAYEQYFGPGTRLTVT.

This chain connects TRBV6-2 or TRBV6-3 to TRBJ1-6; 10 bases line up with TRBD1. The CDR3 consists of 17 residues. Germline V gene lookup returns CDR1 MNHEY and CDR2 SVGEGT. V gave up 2 bases and J gave up 4 bases; unmatched junction bases: 5. The CDR3 is CASSYDRGRMYNSPLHF. The CDR3 bases are TGTGCCAGCAGTTACGACAGGGGGCGCATGTATAATTCACCCCTCCACTTT.

The V gene is TRBV7-9, the J gene TRBJ2-1; weak D call: TRBD1 (6 bases). Germline CDR1 is SEHNR and CDR2 is FQNEAQ (reference sequence). The CDR3 runs 14 residues. V lost 1 base and J lost 10, with 14 bases in between. DNA of the CDR3: TGTGCCAGCAGCTTAGAGGGGGTGGGACAAGAGCAGTTCTTC. Protein product: CASSLEGVGQEQFF.

The chain is built from TRBV20-1 and TRBJ2-7; D is unclear. Deletions cut 4 bases from V and 1 base from J, with 14 bases between. The V gene's germline CDR1 is DFQATT and CDR2 SNEGSKA (reference sequence). CDR3 length: 14 residues. For the CDR3, the DNA is TGCAGTGCTACATCAGGAGTCTTTTCCTACGAGCAGTACTTC. This sequence encodes CSATSGVFSYEQYF.

The V gene is TRBV19, the J gene TRBJ2-1, with D maybe TRBD2 (5 bases). With 10 bases removed from V and 0 bases from J, the gap between germline ends came to 16 bases. Germline lookup yields CDR1 LNHDA and CDR2 SQIVND (reference sequence). The CDR3 consists of 15 residues. In DNA form, the CDR3 reads TGTGCCACCCGTTCCGGGATTAGCTCCTACAATGAGCAGTTCTTC. Encoded protein: CATRSGISSYNEQFF.